Below are 2 T cell receptor beta chains sequenced from a single sample in a study of long-term antiretroviral therapy in people with HIV. Researchers ran immunoSEQ v3.0 at survey level. The protocol was immunoSEQ multiplex PCR, while the TCRdb copy is restricted to in-frame clones and leaves out a portion. This sample carries fewer than 40,000 clones, 78% of them seen once, and the ten largest clones take less than 9.5%. The sequenced sample was unsorted PBMCs, obtained 3.1 years after starting antiretroviral therapy. The source of these receptors is a woman in her 50s with HIV.

The rearrangement joins TRBV4-1 to TRBJ1-4; D not resolved. The CDR3 consists of 14 residues. The germline gives CDR1 MGHRA, CDR2 YSYEKL. Trimming took off 6 bases at V and 3 bases at J, with 11 bases between the two ends. The CDR3 protein is CASRTTVANEKLFF. As DNA, the CDR3 is TGCGCCAGCAGAACCACCGTGGCTAATGAAAAACTGTTTTTT.

V usage is TRBV6-5 and J usage is TRBJ1-5; tentative D call: TRBD1 (6 bases). The CDR3 is 15 residues long. Trimming took 0 bases from V and 2 from J, leaving 8 bases between them. Germline loops: CDR1 MNHEY, CDR2 SVGAGI. Written as DNA, the CDR3 is TGTGCCAGCAGTTACTCGAACAGGGGCAATCAGCCCCAGCATTTT. The encoded protein is CASSYSNRGNQPQHF.